The 20 T cell receptor beta chains reported below all come from one sample, sequenced in a study of T-cell memory formation after mild COVID-19. TCRdb re-called the 5' RACE reads through MiXCR, storing one row per CDR3 protein. The sample shows 150,000 to 200,000 distinct CDR3 sequences, more than 12% of them seen only once. Sequencing input: PBMCs or a T cell subset sorted from them (not recorded which). These receptors all come from an adult woman who had mild COVID-19 (a few samples of this study predate the infection). Cell type and time point are not known.

The chain couples TRBV9 to TRBJ1-1; weak D call: TRBD1 (5 bases). This CDR3 comprises 13 residues. V lost 4 bases and J lost 1, with 8 bases in between. Germline V lookup: CDR1 SGDLS, CDR2 YYNGEE. The CDR3 loop is CASSSTANTEAFF. CDR3 DNA: TGTGCCAGCAGCTCGACAGCGAACACTGAAGCTTTCTTT.

The chain recombines TRBV4-1 with TRBJ1-5, with D possibly being TRBD1 (5 bases). V lost 4 bases to trimming and J lost 6 bases, with 10 bases between them. From germline, CDR1 is MGHRA and CDR2 YSYEKL. The CDR3 spans 13 residues. The CDR3 sequence is CASSRPGTQPQHF. CDR3 coding DNA: TGCGCCAGCAGCCGGCCAGGGACTCAGCCCCAGCATTTT.

A note on this clonotype: A much larger clone is a single base away; this may be a read error. CDR3 loop: CASRLSSGRLAETQYF. CDR3 in DNA: TGTGCCAGCAGATTATCAAGCGGGAGGTTGGCAGAGACCCAGTACTTC. The chain employs TRBV7-2 and TRBJ2-5, with 9 bases matching TRBD2. The J segment lost 4 bases and the V segment lost 6 bases, leaving 12 bases of the junction unmatched. This CDR3 spans 16 amino acids. Germline CDR1 is SGHTA and CDR2 is FQGNSA.

The J gene is TRBJ2-3, the V gene TRBV9, with 7 bases matching TRBD2. From germline, CDR1 is SGDLS and CDR2 YYNGEE. The ends lost 2 bases at V and 4 bases at J; junction bases unmatched: 1. There are 13 residues in the CDR3. The CDR3 nucleotides read TGTGCCAGCAGCGTGGGGGGGTCAGATACGCAGTATTTT. Its protein is CASSVGGSDTQYF.

CDR3 amino acids: CASSLRAGGPADTQYF. CDR3 coding DNA: TGCGCCAGCAGCCTAAGGGCGGGGGGGCCGGCAGATACGCAGTATTTT. V and J are TRBV4-1 and TRBJ2-3, with 9 bases lining up with TRBD2. Germline loops: CDR1 MGHRA, CDR2 YSYEKL. This CDR3 has 16 amino acids. Losses at the gene ends were 4 bases for V and 4 bases for J; bases not matched to a gene: 9.

The V call is TRBV5-1, the J call TRBJ2-1; 10 bases fit TRBD2. Germline V gene lookup returns CDR1 SGHRS and CDR2 YFSETQ. After removal of 3 bases from V and 6 bases from J, the junction contained 3 bases not matched to a gene. The length of the CDR3 is 14 residues. Here the CDR3 reads CASSSSGGANEQFF. CDR3 coding DNA: TGCGCCAGCAGCTCGAGCGGGGGGGCCAATGAGCAGTTCTTC.

This clonotype was detected a few times. In DNA form, the CDR3 reads TGCAGCGTTGAAGACCCCGACACCGGGGAGCTGTTTTTT. Translation: CSVEDPDTGELFF. The chain couples TRBV29-1 to TRBJ2-2; D gene unclear. With 0 bases removed from V and 3 bases from J, the gap between germline ends came to 5 bases. This CDR3 contains 13 residues. Germline-derived CDR1 and CDR2 are SQVTM and ANQGSEA.

This clonotype showed up just a few times. The rearrangement joins TRBV4-1 to TRBJ2-3; TRBD2 matches 10 bases. The CDR3 length is 17 residues. Germline CDR1 and CDR2: MGHRA and YSYEKL. V shed 2 bases and J 0 bases; nucleotides not matched to a gene: 5. The CDR3: CASSQRGLAESTDTQYF. The DNA of the CDR3 is TGCGCCAGCAGCCAACGCGGACTAGCGGAAAGCACAGATACGCAGTATTTT.

This clonotype came up a few times. The chain recombines TRBV20-1 with TRBJ2-5; 10 bases align to TRBD1. CDR1 is DFQATT, CDR2 SNEGSKA, per germline (reference sequence). Trimming took 6 bases from V and 5 from J; bases not matched to a gene: 9. The CDR3 runs to 14 residues. Here the CDR3 reads CSAGDRGLIETQYF. Written as DNA, the CDR3 is TGCAGTGCCGGTGACAGGGGGCTTATCGAGACCCAGTACTTC.

The sample holds a few counts of this clonotype. The CDR3 reads CASSLVPSGSIGELFF. CDR3 sequence (DNA): TGTGCCAGCAGCTTAGTGCCTAGCGGGTCGATCGGGGAGCTGTTTTTT. The chain has TRBV7-2 and TRBJ2-2, with TRBD2 identical over 8 bases. Germline V gene lookup returns CDR1 SGHTA and CDR2 FQGNSA. V lost 1 base and J lost 7; bases outside the gene matches: 8. The CDR3 is 16 residues long. Filled out from reference TRBV7-2 and TRBJ2-2, the complete variable domain reads GAGVSQSPSNKVTEKGKDVELRCDPISGHTALYWYRQSLGQGLEFLIYFQGNSAPDKSGLPSDRFSAERTGGSVSTLTIQRTQQEDSAVYLCASSLVPSGSIGELFFGEGSRLTVL.

This chain joins TRBV5-8 and TRBJ1-2; tentatively, D is TRBD1 (5 bases). CDR1 and CDR2 (germline): SGHTS, YDEGEE. There are 15 residues in the CDR3. V lost 4 bases and J 8 bases, leaving 21 bases between the germline ends. The CDR3 DNA reads TGTGCCAGCAGCAGACCGGGACCCTACCTTTACGGCTACACCTTC. This encodes CASSRPGPYLYGYTF.

The CDR3 is CASSQDLAGSTYEQYF. For the CDR3, the DNA is TGTGCCAGCAGCCAAGATCTGGCGGGATCCACCTACGAGCAGTACTTC. V gene TRBV4-2 combines with J gene TRBJ2-7; a weak D match, TRBD2 (6 bases). Trimming left V 0 bases short and J 2 bases short, with 14 bases between. Germline V gene lookup returns CDR1 LGHNA and CDR2 YNFKEQ. The CDR3 contains 16 residues.

The chain carries TRBV4-2 and TRBJ2-1, with 13 bases that match TRBD2. CDR1 and CDR2 (germline): LGHNA, YNFKEQ. The CDR3 consists of 17 residues. Trimming took 0 bases from V and 9 from J; bases not matched to a gene: 8. CDR3 sequence reads: CASSQEWTSGSFGEQFF. CDR3 DNA: TGTGCCAGCAGCCAAGAGTGGACTAGCGGGAGTTTTGGTGAGCAGTTCTTC.

The J gene is TRBJ2-2, the V gene TRBV6-6, with TRBD1 matching 7 bases. The CDR3 has 14 amino acids. Germline CDR1 and CDR2: MNHNY and SVGAGI (reference sequence). The V and J ends lost 7 bases and 5 bases, in that order; junction bases with no gene match: 7. CDR3 residues: CASNPTGHTGELFF. In DNA, the CDR3 is TGTGCCAGCAACCCGACAGGGCATACCGGGGAGCTGTTTTTT.

This clonotype was detected only a few times. The V and J genes are TRBV12-3 or TRBV12-4 and TRBJ2-7; D perhaps matches TRBD2 (5 bases). The V gene lost 7 bases and the J gene lost 4 bases, with 17 bases spanning the gap. The CDR3 runs to 14 residues. The chain's CDR3 is CASTSPGILYEQYF. The CDR3, as DNA: TGTGCCAGCACCTCCCCGGGGATATTATACGAGCAGTACTTC.

The chain recombines TRBV3-1 with TRBJ1-1; TRBD1 matches 7 bases. Germline CDR1 is LGHDT and CDR2 is YNNKEL (reference sequence). The CDR3 runs to 15 residues. The V and J ends lost 4 bases and 5 bases, in that order; junction bases with no gene match: 10. CDR3 sequence reads: CASSPSTGIKTEAFF. The CDR3 DNA follows: TGTGCCAGCAGCCCCTCGACAGGGATTAAAACTGAAGCTTTCTTT.

This clonotype has more than one count but fewer than ten. The chain links TRBV9 to TRBJ2-2, with D unresolved. The V and J ends lost 3 bases and 6 bases respectively, with 15 bases between them. Per germline, CDR1 SGDLS and CDR2 YYNGEE. This CDR3 comprises 15 residues. The CDR3 reads CASSEYSGPAGELFF. The CDR3 DNA reads as TGTGCCAGCAGCGAATACTCGGGTCCGGCCGGGGAGCTGTTTTTT.

Note on this clonotype: One end of the junction does not line up with germline, which may come from a read error. The chain joins TRBV12-3 or TRBV12-4 to TRBJ2-2; D is uncertain. There are 13 residues in the CDR3. DNA of the CDR3: TGTTCCAGCAGCCTAAGATTCACCGGGGAGCTGTTTTTT. Its protein product is CSSSLRFTGELFF.

This chain's CDR3 is CATSEGRPDEQFF. CDR3 DNA: TGTGCCACCAGTGAGGGACGACCAGATGAGCAGTTCTTC. The chain carries TRBV24-1 and TRBJ2-1, with D tentatively TRBD1 or TRBD2 (5 bases each). V lost 4 bases and J 8 bases, leaving 11 bases between the germline ends. Germline lookup yields CDR1 KGHDR and CDR2 SFDVKD. The CDR3 consists of 13 residues.

The gene calls are TRBV20-1 and TRBJ1-2, with D possibly being TRBD1 (6 bases). The CDR3 loop spans 13 amino acids. With 7 bases removed from V and 0 bases from J, the gap between germline ends came to 12 bases. Germline values: CDR1 DFQATT, CDR2 SNEGSKA (reference sequence). CDR3 nucleotides: TGCAGTGTTCCGGGACAAGCTAACTATGGCTACACCTTC. Translation: CSVPGQANYGYTF.